This T cell receptor (beta chain) appears in the sequencing data of a study of response to subunit inactivated influenza vaccine. Study results and caveats: Every seasonal influenza vaccination brings in few new T cells, the authors suggested.

V lost 7 bases and J lost 1; bases outside the gene matches: 6. The germline V gene has CDR1 MDHEN and CDR2 SYDVKM. The CDR3 is 15 amino acids. This clonotype was observed a handful of times. Its antigen is still unknown. TCRdb itself ran the RT-PCR reads through MiXCR, one entry per CDR3 protein. The sample lists about 570,000 distinct CDR3 sequences, about an eighth seen once, with 10% in the top ten. The chain is built from TRBV28 and TRBJ2-1, with 8 nucleotides matching TRBD2. This receptor was identified in a man aged 50 or older who received an inactivated influenza vaccine. Sequenced here: PBMCs from blood, sampled on the day of vaccination. The CDR3 nucleotides read TGTGCCAGCACACACGGGAGGGTATCCTACAATGAGCAGTTCTTC. Residues: CASTHGRVSYNEQFF.